This TCR beta chain is drawn from a study of control samples from healthy donors and cancer patients. Per the germline V gene, CDR1 is SEHNR and CDR2 is FQNEAQ (reference sequence). CDR3 length: 14 amino acids. V gave up 4 bases and J gave up 1 base, with 9 bases separating them. Using immunoSEQ multiplex PCR, the repertoire was profiled, and TCRdb retains in-frame clones only, with some absent. The data contain approximately 46,000 clones, approximately 89% of them singletons. This TCR was sampled from a woman in her fifties or sixties with lung cancer. Sequencing input: PBMCs. This chain links TRBV7-9 with TRBJ2-3; the D is unclear. The CDR3 coding sequence is TGTGCCAGCAGCTCTCAAGGCGGCACAGATACGCAGTATTTT. It codes for CASSSQGGTDTQYF.